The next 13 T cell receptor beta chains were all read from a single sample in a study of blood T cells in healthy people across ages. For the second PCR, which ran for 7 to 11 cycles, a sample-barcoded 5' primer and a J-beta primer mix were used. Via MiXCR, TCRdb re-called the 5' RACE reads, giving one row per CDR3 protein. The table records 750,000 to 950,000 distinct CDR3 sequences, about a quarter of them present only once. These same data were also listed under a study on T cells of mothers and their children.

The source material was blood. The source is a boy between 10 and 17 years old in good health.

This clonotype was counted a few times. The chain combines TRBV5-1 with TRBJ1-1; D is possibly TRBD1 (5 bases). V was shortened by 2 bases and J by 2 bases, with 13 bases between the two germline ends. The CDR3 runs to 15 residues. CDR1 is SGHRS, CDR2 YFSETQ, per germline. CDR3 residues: CASSFMVGLNTEAFF. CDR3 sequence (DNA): TGCGCCAGCAGCTTCATGGTGGGACTTAACACTGAAGCTTTCTTT.

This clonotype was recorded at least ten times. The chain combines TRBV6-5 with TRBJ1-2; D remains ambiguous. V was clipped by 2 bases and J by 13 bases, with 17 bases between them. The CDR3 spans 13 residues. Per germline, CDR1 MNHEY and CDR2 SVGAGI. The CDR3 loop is CASSYAKGIPATF. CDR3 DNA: TGTGCCAGCAGTTACGCAAAGGGTATTCCTGCCACCTTC.

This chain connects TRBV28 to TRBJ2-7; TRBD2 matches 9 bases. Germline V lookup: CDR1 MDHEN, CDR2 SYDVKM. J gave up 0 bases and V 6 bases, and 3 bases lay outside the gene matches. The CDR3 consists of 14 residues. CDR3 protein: CASRFSGSSYEQYF. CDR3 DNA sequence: TGTGCCAGCAGATTTAGCGGGAGCTCCTACGAGCAGTACTTC. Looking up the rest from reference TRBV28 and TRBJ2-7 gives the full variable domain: DVKVTQSSRYLVKRTGEKVFLECVQDMDHENMFWYRQDPGLGLRLIYFSYDVKMKEKGDIPEGYSVSREKKERFSLILESASTNQTSMYLCASRFSGSSYEQYFGPGTRLTVT.

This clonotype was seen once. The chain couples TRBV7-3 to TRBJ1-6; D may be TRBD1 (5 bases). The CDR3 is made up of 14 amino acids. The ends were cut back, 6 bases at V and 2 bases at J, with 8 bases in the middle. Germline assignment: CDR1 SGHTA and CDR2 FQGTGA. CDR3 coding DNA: TGTGCCAGCAGTTCACAGGCCTATAATTCACCCCTCCACTTT. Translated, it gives CASSSQAYNSPLHF. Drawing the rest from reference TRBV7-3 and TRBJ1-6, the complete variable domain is GAGVSQTPSNKVTEKGKYVELRCDPISGHTALYWYRQSLGQGPEFLIYFQGTGAADDSGLPNDRFFAVRPEGSVSTLKIQRTERGDSAVYLCASSSQAYNSPLHFGNGTRLTVT.

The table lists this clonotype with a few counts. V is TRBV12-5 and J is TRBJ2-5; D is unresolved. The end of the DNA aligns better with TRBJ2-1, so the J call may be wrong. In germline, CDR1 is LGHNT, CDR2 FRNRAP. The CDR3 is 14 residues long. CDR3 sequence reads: CASGLVPVENEQFF. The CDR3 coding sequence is TGTGCTAGTGGTTTGGTACCGGTCGAGAATGAGCAGTTCTTC.

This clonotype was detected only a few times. The chain's CDR3 is CASIGTGLGTQYF. The CDR3 DNA reads TGTGCCTCGATCGGGACAGGGCTCGGGACCCAGTACTTC. This chain joins TRBV30 and TRBJ2-5, with 9 bases identical to TRBD1. The CDR3 is 13 amino acids. Germline trimming cut 7 bases from V and 7 bases from J; bases unmatched to any gene: 10. Germline values: CDR1 GTSNPN, CDR2 SVGIG (reference sequence).

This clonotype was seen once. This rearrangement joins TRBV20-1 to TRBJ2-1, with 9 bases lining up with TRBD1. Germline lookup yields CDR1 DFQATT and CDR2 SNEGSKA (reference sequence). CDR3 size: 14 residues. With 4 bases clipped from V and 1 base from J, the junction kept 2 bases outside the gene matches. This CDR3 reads CSATDRGSYNEQFF. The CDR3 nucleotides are TGCAGTGCTACGGACAGGGGTTCCTACAATGAGCAGTTCTTC.

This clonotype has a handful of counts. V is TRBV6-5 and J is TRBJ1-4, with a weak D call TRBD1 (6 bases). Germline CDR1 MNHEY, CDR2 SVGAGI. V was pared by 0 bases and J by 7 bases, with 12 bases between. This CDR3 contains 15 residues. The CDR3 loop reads CASSYSAGEVEKLFF. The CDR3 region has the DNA TGTGCCAGCAGTTACTCGGCAGGGGAGGTTGAAAAACTGTTTTTT.

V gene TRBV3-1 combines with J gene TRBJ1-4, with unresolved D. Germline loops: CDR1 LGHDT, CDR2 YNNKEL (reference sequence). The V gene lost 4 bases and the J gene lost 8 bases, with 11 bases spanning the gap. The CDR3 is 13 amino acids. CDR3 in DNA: TGTGCCAGCAGCCGACCGGGAGGAGAAAAACTGTTTTTT. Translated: CASSRPGGEKLFF.

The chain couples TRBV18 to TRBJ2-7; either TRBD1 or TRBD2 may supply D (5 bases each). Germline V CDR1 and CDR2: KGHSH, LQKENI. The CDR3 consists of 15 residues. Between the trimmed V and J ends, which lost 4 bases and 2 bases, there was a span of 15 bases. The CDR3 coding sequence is TGTGCCAGCTCACGAGGGGAAGACACCACCTACGAGCAGTACTTC. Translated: CASSRGEDTTYEQYF.

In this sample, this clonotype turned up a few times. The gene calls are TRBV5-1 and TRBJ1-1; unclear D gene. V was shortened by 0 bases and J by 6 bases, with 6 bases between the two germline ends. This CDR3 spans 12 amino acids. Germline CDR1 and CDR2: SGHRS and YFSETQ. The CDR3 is CASSLAKSEAFF. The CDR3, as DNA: TGCGCCAGCAGCTTGGCCAAGTCTGAAGCTTTCTTT. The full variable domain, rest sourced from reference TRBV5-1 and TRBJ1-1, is KAGVTQTPRYLIKTRGQQVTLSCSPISGHRSVSWYQQTPGQGLQFLFEYFSETQRNKGNFPGRFSGRQFSNSRSEMNVSTLELGDSALYLCASSLAKSEAFFGQGTRLTVV.

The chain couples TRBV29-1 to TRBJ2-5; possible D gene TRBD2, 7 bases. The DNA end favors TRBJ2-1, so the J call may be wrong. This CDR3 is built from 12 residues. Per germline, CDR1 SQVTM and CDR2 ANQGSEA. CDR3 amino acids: CSFGGGGNEQFF. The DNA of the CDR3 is TGCAGCTTCGGGGGCGGGGGCAATGAGCAGTTCTTC.

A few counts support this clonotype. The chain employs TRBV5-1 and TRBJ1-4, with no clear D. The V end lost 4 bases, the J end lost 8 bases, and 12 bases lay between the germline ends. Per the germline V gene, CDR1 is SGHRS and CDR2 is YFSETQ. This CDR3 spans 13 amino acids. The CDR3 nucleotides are TGCGCCAGCAGCAATCAGCGAGAAGAAAAACTGTTTTTT. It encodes CASSNQREEKLFF.